The clone carrying this T cell receptor (beta chain) was observed a single time. The identical CDR3 is also encoded by other nucleotide sequences in the sample. Extracted RNA was reverse transcribed, and the resulting cDNA served as sequencing template. Clones were read by immunoSEQ multiplex PCR, and TCRdb kept only the in-frame ones, dropping some. The sample lists hundreds of thousands of clones; roughly 63% were seen once. Per germline, CDR1 SGHRS and CDR2 YFSETQ. This CDR3 is 14 amino acids long. The V end was cut by 0 bases, the J end by 2 bases, with 9 bases between. The treatment here: oral pan-JAK inhibitor, 5-10 mg twice daily. Researchers gathered lesional scalp punch biopsies and peripheral blood from patients with alopecia areata. The sample belongs to a study of CD8+ T cells in alopecia areata. Study-wide background: A 6-month period off drug followed tofacitinib, which lasted 6 to 18 months.

This chain joins TRBV5-1 and TRBJ2-7, with D perhaps TRBD1 (5 bases). This sequence was found in a human donor with alopecia areata. Specimen: CD4+ T cells sorted from blood, collected at week 52, from a patient treated with tofacitinib. The CDR3 DNA sequence: TGCGCCAGCAGCTTGGTCCAGGGTCCCTACGAGCAGTACTTC. This encodes CASSLVQGPYEQYF.